A selection of T cell receptor beta chains follows, all from one sample in a study of identical twins. TCRdb recomputed calls from the 5' RACE reads with MiXCR, one row per CDR3 protein. The sample includes 650,000 to 750,000 distinct CDR3 sequences, 21% of them seen just once. Another study also made use of these data, one on T cells expressing NK-cell markers.

The sequencing sample was made of PBMCs. The receptors come from a woman aged 18 to 35 in good health. Each CDR3 is given with its conserved first and last residue. A D gene is named only where the DNA matches it firmly. Only some rows state a clone size, as once, few, many or a class for expanded clones.

d_gene: TRBD1; abundance: few; j_gene: TRBJ1-1; v_gene: TRBV27; CDR3aa: CASSWGPGQDQNTEAFF; CDR3nt: TGTGCCAGCAGTTGGGGTCCGGGACAGGATCAGAACACTGAAGCTTTCTTT
d_gene: NA; abundance: few; j_gene: TRBJ2-7; v_gene: TRBV5-1; CDR3aa: CASSVGLIKTYEQYF; CDR3nt: TGCGCCAGCAGCGTCGGACTGATCAAAACCTACGAGCAGTACTTC
d_gene: NA; abundance: NA; j_gene: TRBJ2-5; v_gene: TRBV4-1; CDR3aa: CASSQGLTATPGSGETQYF; CDR3nt: TGCGCCAGCAGCCAAGGACTTACGGCAACCCCGGGATCGGGAGAGACCCAGTACTTC
d_gene: NA; abundance: few; j_gene: TRBJ2-3; v_gene: TRBV4-2; CDR3aa: CASSQDSRGALTDTQYF; CDR3nt: TGTGCCAGCAGCCAAGATTCGAGGGGGGCCCTCACAGATACGCAGTATTTT
d_gene: NA; abundance: NA; j_gene: TRBJ2-6; v_gene: TRBV6-2/TRBV6-3; CDR3aa: CASSYSGQQPRNVLTF; CDR3nt: TGTGCCAGCAGTTATTCCGGACAACAACCCCGCAACGTCCTGACTTTC
d_gene: TRBD1; abundance: NA; j_gene: TRBJ2-7; v_gene: TRBV13; CDR3aa: CASSSRDSESSYEQYF; CDR3nt: TGTGCCAGCAGCTCCAGGGACAGCGAGAGCTCCTACGAGCAGTACTTC
d_gene: TRBD1; abundance: NA; j_gene: TRBJ2-7; v_gene: TRBV7-9; CDR3aa: CASSLGTANTYEQYF; CDR3nt: TGTGCCAGCAGCCTAGGGACAGCCAATACCTACGAGCAGTACTTC
d_gene: NA; abundance: NA; j_gene: TRBJ2-7; v_gene: TRBV6-2/TRBV6-3; CDR3aa: CASSHIGSYEQYF; CDR3nt: TGTGCCAGCAGCCACATAGGGAGTTACGAGCAGTACTTC
d_gene: TRBD1; abundance: few; j_gene: TRBJ2-2; v_gene: TRBV6-5; CDR3aa: CASSHPGQGMGGELFF; CDR3nt: TGTGCCAGCAGTCACCCGGGACAGGGTATGGGCGGGGAGCTGTTTTTT
d_gene: TRBD2; abundance: few; j_gene: TRBJ2-1; v_gene: TRBV20-1; CDR3aa: CSARGGLAVFYNEQFF; CDR3nt: TGCAGTGCTAGGGGGGGACTAGCGGTCTTCTACAATGAGCAGTTCTTC
d_gene: NA; abundance: few; j_gene: TRBJ2-7; v_gene: TRBV7-2; CDR3aa: CASSTSEASAYPYEQYF; CDR3nt: TGTGCCAGCAGCACAAGTGAGGCTAGCGCATACCCCTACGAGCAGTACTTC
d_gene: NA; abundance: NA; j_gene: TRBJ2-3; v_gene: TRBV7-3; CDR3aa: CASSLMMARGTDTQYF; CDR3nt: TGTGCCAGCAGCTTAATGATGGCCCGGGGCACAGATACGCAGTATTTT
d_gene: NA; abundance: many; j_gene: TRBJ2-7; v_gene: TRBV12-3/TRBV12-4; CDR3aa: CASSLRQTEQYF; CDR3nt: TGTGCCAGCAGTTTGAGGCAGACCGAGCAGTACTTC
d_gene: TRBD2; abundance: few; j_gene: TRBJ2-1; v_gene: TRBV6-5; CDR3aa: CASSYLRLAVHEQFF; CDR3nt: TGTGCCAGCAGTTACCTTAGACTAGCGGTCCATGAGCAGTTCTTC
d_gene: NA; abundance: NA; j_gene: TRBJ1-2; v_gene: TRBV6-2/TRBV6-3; CDR3aa: CASSPRTGGYTF; CDR3nt: TGTGCCAGCAGTCCCCGTACGGGTGGCTACACCTTC
d_gene: NA; abundance: NA; j_gene: TRBJ2-7; v_gene: TRBV20-1; CDR3aa: CSATVQGYEQYF; CDR3nt: TGCAGTGCTACGGTGCAGGGTTATGAACAGTACTTC
d_gene: NA; abundance: few; j_gene: TRBJ1-6; v_gene: TRBV5-1; CDR3aa: CASSLFPLGGFGSYNSPLHF; CDR3nt: TGCGCCAGCAGCTTGTTCCCTTTAGGGGGGTTTGGATCCTATAATTCACCCCTCCACTTT
d_gene: NA; abundance: NA; j_gene: TRBJ1-6; v_gene: TRBV20-1; CDR3aa: CSARGGGSTYNSPLHF; CDR3nt: TGCAGTGCTAGAGGGGGAGGTTCGACCTATAATTCACCCCTCCACTTT
d_gene: NA; abundance: NA; j_gene: TRBJ2-1; v_gene: TRBV12-3/TRBV12-4; CDR3aa: CASRKREGWDEQFF; CDR3nt: TGTGCCAGCCGTAAGCGCGAGGGATGGGATGAGCAGTTCTTC
d_gene: NA; abundance: few; j_gene: TRBJ2-7; v_gene: TRBV29-1; CDR3aa: CSAGGTSYEQYF; CDR3nt: TGCAGCGCCGGTGGGACCTCCTACGAGCAGTACTTC
d_gene: NA; abundance: NA; j_gene: TRBJ1-5; v_gene: TRBV20-1; CDR3aa: CSAYNDGGGDQPQHF; CDR3nt: TGCAGTGCTTACAACGATGGGGGTGGGGATCAGCCCCAGCATTTT
d_gene: TRBD2; abundance: NA; j_gene: TRBJ2-5; v_gene: TRBV20-1; CDR3aa: CSARVTSGQETQYF; CDR3nt: TGCAGTGCTAGAGTTACTAGCGGGCAAGAGACCCAGTACTTC
d_gene: NA; abundance: many; j_gene: TRBJ1-1; v_gene: TRBV12-3/TRBV12-4; CDR3aa: CASSLYLNTEAFF; CDR3nt: TGTGCCAGCAGTCTATATCTGAACACTGAAGCTTTCTTT
d_gene: NA; abundance: few; j_gene: TRBJ2-3; v_gene: TRBV18; CDR3aa: CASSPPRPVSTQYF; CDR3nt: TGTGCCAGCTCACCACCGCGGCCAGTTTCCACGCAGTATTTT
d_gene: TRBD2; abundance: once; j_gene: TRBJ2-5; v_gene: TRBV5-4; CDR3aa: CASSFTSGGRQETQYF; CDR3nt: TGTGCCAGCAGCTTTACTAGCGGGGGGCGTCAAGAGACCCAGTACTTC
d_gene: NA; abundance: many; j_gene: TRBJ1-6; v_gene: TRBV6-5; CDR3aa: CASSYTRTNNSPLHF; CDR3nt: TGTGCCAGCAGTTATACGCGGACTAATAATTCACCCCTCCACTTT
d_gene: NA; abundance: few; j_gene: TRBJ2-7; v_gene: TRBV3-1; CDR3aa: CASSRGTLSYEQYF; CDR3nt: TGTGCCAGCAGCCGAGGGACTCTCTCCTACGAGCAGTACTTC
d_gene: NA; abundance: once; j_gene: TRBJ2-2; v_gene: TRBV2; CDR3aa: CASRQELTGELFF; CDR3nt: TGTGCCAGTCGACAGGAGCTCACCGGGGAGCTGTTTTTT
d_gene: NA; abundance: few; j_gene: TRBJ1-1; v_gene: TRBV10-2; CDR3aa: CASRTQGNGEAFF; CDR3nt: TGCGCCAGCAGAACCCAGGGTAATGGTGAAGCTTTCTTT
d_gene: NA; abundance: many; j_gene: TRBJ1-1; v_gene: TRBV20-1; CDR3aa: CSASPGAGTEAFF; CDR3nt: TGCAGTGCTAGCCCAGGGGCCGGGACTGAAGCTTTCTTT
d_gene: TRBD2; abundance: NA; j_gene: TRBJ2-5; v_gene: TRBV7-8; CDR3aa: CASSIITGTSSETQYF; CDR3nt: TGTGCCAGCAGCATAATTACCGGGACTAGTTCGGAGACCCAGTACTTC
d_gene: TRBD1; abundance: many; j_gene: TRBJ1-1; v_gene: TRBV12-3/TRBV12-4; CDR3aa: CASSFGRGTEAFF; CDR3nt: TGTGCCAGCAGTTTTGGCAGGGGGACTGAAGCTTTCTTT
d_gene: NA; abundance: NA; j_gene: TRBJ2-1; v_gene: TRBV12-3/TRBV12-4; CDR3aa: CASSPSGRTYYNEQFF; CDR3nt: TGTGCCAGCAGCCCGAGCGGCAGGACGTACTACAATGAGCAGTTCTTC
d_gene: TRBD2; abundance: few; j_gene: TRBJ2-5; v_gene: TRBV12-3/TRBV12-4; CDR3aa: CTCSLARLAETGETQYF; CDR3nt: TGTACCTGCAGTTTAGCCCGACTAGCCGAAACCGGGGAGACCCAGTACTTC
d_gene: NA; abundance: few; j_gene: TRBJ2-1; v_gene: TRBV6-6; CDR3aa: CASRKWNEQFF; CDR3nt: TGTGCCAGCAGGAAGTGGAATGAGCAGTTCTTC
d_gene: TRBD2; abundance: few; j_gene: TRBJ2-7; v_gene: TRBV29-1; CDR3aa: CSVLGLASSYEQYF; CDR3nt: TGCAGCGTTTTGGGACTAGCGAGCTCCTACGAGCAGTACTTC
d_gene: TRBD2; abundance: NA; j_gene: TRBJ2-7; v_gene: TRBV6-1; CDR3aa: CASFPGASGSYEQYF; CDR3nt: TGTGCCAGCTTCCCCGGGGCTAGCGGATCCTACGAGCAGTACTTC
d_gene: NA; abundance: few; j_gene: TRBJ2-4; v_gene: TRBV11-1; CDR3aa: CASSSFVRIDLAKNIQYF; CDR3nt: TGTGCCAGCAGCTCATTCGTCCGGATCGATCTAGCCAAAAACATTCAGTACTTC
d_gene: NA; abundance: few; j_gene: TRBJ2-3; v_gene: TRBV5-1; CDR3aa: CASSLVTATDTQYF; CDR3nt: TGCGCCAGCAGCTTGGTTACGGCTACAGATACGCAGTATTTT
d_gene: TRBD2; abundance: NA; j_gene: TRBJ2-7; v_gene: TRBV18; CDR3aa: CASSPAASGYYEQYF; CDR3nt: TGTGCCAGCTCACCTGCGGCTAGCGGGTACTACGAGCAGTACTTC
d_gene: TRBD2; abundance: many; j_gene: TRBJ2-5; v_gene: TRBV20-1; CDR3aa: CSATGLAGRETQYF; CDR3nt: TGCAGTGCTACAGGACTAGCGGGGAGAGAGACCCAGTACTTC
d_gene: TRBD1; abundance: NA; j_gene: TRBJ1-2; v_gene: TRBV12-3/TRBV12-4; CDR3aa: CASSRGTAANYGYTF; CDR3nt: TGTGCCAGCAGTCGGGGGACAGCAGCTAACTATGGCTACACCTTC
d_gene: NA; abundance: few; j_gene: TRBJ2-3; v_gene: TRBV12-3/TRBV12-4; CDR3aa: CASSLSPSWGDTQYF; CDR3nt: TGTGCCAGCAGTTTAAGTCCGTCCTGGGGGGATACGCAGTATTTT
d_gene: TRBD1; abundance: once; j_gene: TRBJ1-2; v_gene: TRBV6-1; CDR3aa: CASIHSPGTGVYEKGYTF; CDR3nt: TGTGCCAGCATCCATTCCCCGGGGACAGGGGTGTACGAGAAAGGCTACACCTTC
d_gene: TRBD1; abundance: few; j_gene: TRBJ2-2; v_gene: TRBV12-3/TRBV12-4; CDR3aa: CASSSGTGGTGELFF; CDR3nt: TGTGCCAGCAGCTCAGGGACAGGGGGCACCGGGGAGCTGTTTTTT
d_gene: NA; abundance: few; j_gene: TRBJ1-5; v_gene: TRBV6-5; CDR3aa: CASSYTVNQPQHF; CDR3nt: TGTGCCAGCAGTTACACGGTAAATCAGCCCCAGCATTTT
d_gene: TRBD1; abundance: few; j_gene: TRBJ2-1; v_gene: TRBV19; CDR3aa: CASRNDRGRKFF; CDR3nt: TGTGCCAGTAGAAATGACAGGGGGCGCAAGTTCTTC
d_gene: NA; abundance: many; j_gene: TRBJ2-5; v_gene: TRBV12-3/TRBV12-4; CDR3aa: CASSFRETQYF; CDR3nt: TGTGCCAGCAGCTTTCGAGAGACCCAGTACTTC
d_gene: NA; abundance: NA; j_gene: TRBJ2-1; v_gene: TRBV20-1; CDR3aa: CSARDKGLISYNEQFF; CDR3nt: TGCAGTGCTAGAGATAAGGGACTTATCTCCTACAATGAGCAGTTCTTC
d_gene: NA; abundance: few; j_gene: TRBJ2-1; v_gene: TRBV12-3/TRBV12-4; CDR3aa: CASSFAVSYNEQFF; CDR3nt: TGTGCCAGCAGTTTCGCCGTTTCCTACAATGAGCAGTTCTTC
d_gene: TRBD2; abundance: NA; j_gene: TRBJ2-5; v_gene: TRBV9; CDR3aa: CASSPGLADKETQYF; CDR3nt: TGTGCCAGCAGCCCGGGGCTAGCGGATAAAGAGACCCAGTACTTC
d_gene: NA; abundance: many; j_gene: TRBJ1-5; v_gene: TRBV20-1; CDR3aa: CSALAGSNQPQHF; CDR3nt: TGCAGTGCCCTTGCGGGTAGCAATCAGCCCCAGCATTTT
d_gene: NA; abundance: few; j_gene: TRBJ2-5; v_gene: TRBV7-2; CDR3aa: CASSLWGMIQETQYF; CDR3nt: TGTGCCAGCAGCTTATGGGGTATGATCCAAGAGACCCAGTACTTC
d_gene: NA; abundance: NA; j_gene: TRBJ1-2; v_gene: TRBV7-8; CDR3aa: CASSPKLRGVYGYTF; CDR3nt: TGTGCCAGCAGCCCTAAATTACGGGGTGTCTATGGCTACACCTTC
d_gene: NA; abundance: NA; j_gene: TRBJ2-1; v_gene: TRBV5-5; CDR3aa: CASSLLTSTGMGGNEQFF; CDR3nt: TGTGCCAGCAGCTTGCTTACCTCTACAGGGATGGGGGGCAATGAGCAGTTCTTC
d_gene: NA; abundance: NA; j_gene: TRBJ2-2; v_gene: TRBV6-1; CDR3aa: CASSGGSNTGELFF; CDR3nt: TGTGCCAGCAGTGGCGGTTCGAACACCGGGGAGCTGTTTTTT
d_gene: NA; abundance: NA; j_gene: TRBJ2-1; v_gene: TRBV12-3/TRBV12-4; CDR3aa: CASIHRASYNEQFF; CDR3nt: TGTGCCAGCATCCACCGGGCCTCCTACAATGAGCAGTTCTTC
d_gene: NA; abundance: many; j_gene: TRBJ2-3; v_gene: TRBV7-9; CDR3aa: CASSTGGGTDTQYF; CDR3nt: TGTGCCAGCAGCACAGGGGGAGGGACAGATACGCAGTATTTT
d_gene: NA; abundance: few; j_gene: TRBJ1-1; v_gene: TRBV7-9; CDR3aa: CASRYGTMNTEAFF; CDR3nt: TGTGCCAGCCGGTATGGGACGATGAACACTGAAGCTTTCTTT